Given below is one T cell receptor (beta chain) in context. What it recognizes is unknown. This sample is drawn from a study of beta chain features in type 1 diabetes. V was shortened by 4 bases and J by 0 bases, with 22 bases between the two germline ends. Germline V gene sequence: CDR1 SGHDN, CDR2 FVKESK. The CDR3 sequence is 19 residues long. Every isolated RNA sample was fully reverse transcribed, so sequencing captured expressed TCRB transcripts. The protocol was immunoSEQ multiplex PCR, while the TCRdb copy is restricted to in-frame clones and leaves out a portion. The sample gives approximately 270,000 clones, 14% of which show up once; about 0.016% is in the top ten. Study-level points and caveats: In every one of the four CD4+ subsets, TCRB CDR3s were moderately but significantly shorter in Type 1 diabetes patients.

The source material was naive CD4+ T cells from blood. This rearrangement joins TRBV14 to TRBJ2-1; tentative D call: TRBD2 (6 bases). The sequence came from a man between 25 and 39 years old with type 1 diabetes. The chain's CDR3 is CASSPTRIGPLSSYNEQFF. Written as DNA, the CDR3 is TGTGCCAGCAGCCCGACTAGAATTGGCCCTCTAAGCTCCTACAATGAGCAGTTCTTC.